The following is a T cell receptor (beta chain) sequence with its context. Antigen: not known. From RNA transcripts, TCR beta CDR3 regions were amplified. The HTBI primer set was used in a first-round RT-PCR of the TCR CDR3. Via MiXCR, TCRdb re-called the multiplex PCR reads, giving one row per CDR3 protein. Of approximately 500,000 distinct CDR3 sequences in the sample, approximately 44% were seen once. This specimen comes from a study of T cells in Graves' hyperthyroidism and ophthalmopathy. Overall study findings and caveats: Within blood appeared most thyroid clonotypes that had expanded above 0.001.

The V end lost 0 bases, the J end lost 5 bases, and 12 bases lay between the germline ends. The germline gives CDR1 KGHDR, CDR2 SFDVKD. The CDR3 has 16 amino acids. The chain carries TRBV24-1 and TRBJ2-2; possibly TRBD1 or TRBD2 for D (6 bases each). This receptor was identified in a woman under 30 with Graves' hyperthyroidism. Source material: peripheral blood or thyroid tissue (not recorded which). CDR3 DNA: TGTGCCACCAGTGATTTGAGGGGGGCGAGGACCGGGGAGCTGTTTTTT. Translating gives CATSDLRGARTGELFF.